Listed below are T cell receptor beta chains from one sample, sequenced in a study of T cell repertoires in cytomegalovirus infection. TCRdb re-analysed the reads in MiXCR, keeping a single row per CDR3 protein. The table lists more than 250,000 distinct CDR3 sequences, about an eighth of them singletons. The sample was PBMCs. The source is a human donor in good health (CMV status not recorded). Some clones in this sample may be carry-over from other donors' samples. CDR3s include the opening cysteine and the closing phenylalanine or tryptophan. A D gene is named only where the DNA matches it firmly. Only part of the rows carry a size: once, few, many, or a class if the clone is expanded.

size	D	V	J	DNA	CDR3
few	.	TRBV20-1	TRBJ2-7	TGCAGCGCAACACAGGGTACGGGCGAGCAGTACTTC	CSATQGTGEQYF
.	TRBD2	TRBV25-1	TRBJ2-1	TGTGCCAGCAGTCCACTGCCGCTAGCGGGGAGACCCTACAATGAGCAGTTCTTC	CASSPLPLAGRPYNEQFF
many	TRBD1	TRBV28	TRBJ2-1	TGTGCCAGCCCCCCCGGGACAGGGGCCTTTTCCTCCTACAATGAGCAGTTCTTC	CASPPGTGAFSSYNEQFF
few	TRBD1	TRBV5-5	TRBJ1-4	TGTGCCAGCGGCCGAAACCCTGACAGGGATGAAAAACTGTTTTTT	CASGRNPDRDEKLFF
.	.	TRBV29-1	TRBJ1-4	TGCAGCGTTTCGTTGGGTTACGAAAAACTGTTTTTT	CSVSLGYEKLFF
.	TRBD1	TRBV20-1	TRBJ1-6	TGCAGTGCGGGACAGGGGGATTCACCCCTCCACTTT	CSAGQGDSPLHF
many	.	TRBV7-2	TRBJ1-5	TGTGCCAGCAGCTTAGGGGCGGGGAACGATCAGCCCCAGCATTTT	CASSLGAGNDQPQHF
many	TRBD2	TRBV12-3/TRBV12-4	TRBJ2-1	TGTGCCAGCAGTTTATCTCGGACTAGGCATTACAATGAGCAGTTCTTC	CASSLSRTRHYNEQFF
few	.	TRBV9	TRBJ2-7	TGTGCCAGCAGCGTAGTTGGAGGTAGTGACGAGCAGTACTTC	CASSVVGGSDEQYF
.	TRBD1	TRBV29-1	TRBJ2-7	TGCAGCGCGCTATGGACAGGGGGGTCTAACGAGCAGTACTTC	CSALWTGGSNEQYF
few	.	TRBV5-6	TRBJ1-1	TGTGCCAGCAGCGTGTCCGGGCCCGAAGCTTTCTTT	CASSVSGPEAFF
few	.	TRBV19	TRBJ1-1	TGTGCCAGTAGTCGGGCCGGTCGAGACACGAACACTGAAGCTTTCTTT	CASSRAGRDTNTEAFF
.	.	TRBV6-2/TRBV6-3	TRBJ1-2	TGTGCCAGCAGTTCAGGGATCGGCTACACCTTC	CASSSGIGYTF
few	.	TRBV20-1	TRBJ2-7	TGCAGTGCTATCAAGGCCGGGACATCCTACGAGCAGTACTTC	CSAIKAGTSYEQYF
many	.	TRBV7-9	TRBJ1-5	TGTGCCAGCAGCTTACCAGGCCAGCCCCAGCATTTT	CASSLPGQPQHF
.	TRBD1	TRBV11-2	TRBJ2-1	TGTGCCAGCAGTTTAGGGTACGGGACAGGGGCCGATGAGCAGTTCTTC	CASSLGYGTGADEQFF
many	.	TRBV29-1	TRBJ2-3	TGCAGCGTTGATCAAGGGGGCACAGATACGCAGTATTTT	CSVDQGGTDTQYF
many	.	TRBV28	TRBJ2-5	TGTGCCAGCAGTTTATCACGGGAAGAGACCCAGTACTTC	CASSLSREETQYF
.	.	TRBV19	TRBJ2-1	TGTGCCAGTAGTCTCCCCCTCGCCGGGCCGGGTTCCTACAATGAGCAGTTCTTC	CASSLPLAGPGSYNEQFF
few	TRBD1	TRBV5-1	TRBJ1-4	TGCGCCAGCAGCTTGGGGGGGACAGAGAAAAATGAAAAACTGTTTTTT	CASSLGGTEKNEKLFF
.	.	TRBV29-1	TRBJ2-2	TGCAGCGTTGCGGGGGCCTCGGGGACCGGGGAGCTGTTTTTT	CSVAGASGTGELFF
.	.	TRBV19	TRBJ2-2	TGTGCCAGTACCCCGACTGCCGATTCCGGGGAGCTGTTTTTT	CASTPTADSGELFF